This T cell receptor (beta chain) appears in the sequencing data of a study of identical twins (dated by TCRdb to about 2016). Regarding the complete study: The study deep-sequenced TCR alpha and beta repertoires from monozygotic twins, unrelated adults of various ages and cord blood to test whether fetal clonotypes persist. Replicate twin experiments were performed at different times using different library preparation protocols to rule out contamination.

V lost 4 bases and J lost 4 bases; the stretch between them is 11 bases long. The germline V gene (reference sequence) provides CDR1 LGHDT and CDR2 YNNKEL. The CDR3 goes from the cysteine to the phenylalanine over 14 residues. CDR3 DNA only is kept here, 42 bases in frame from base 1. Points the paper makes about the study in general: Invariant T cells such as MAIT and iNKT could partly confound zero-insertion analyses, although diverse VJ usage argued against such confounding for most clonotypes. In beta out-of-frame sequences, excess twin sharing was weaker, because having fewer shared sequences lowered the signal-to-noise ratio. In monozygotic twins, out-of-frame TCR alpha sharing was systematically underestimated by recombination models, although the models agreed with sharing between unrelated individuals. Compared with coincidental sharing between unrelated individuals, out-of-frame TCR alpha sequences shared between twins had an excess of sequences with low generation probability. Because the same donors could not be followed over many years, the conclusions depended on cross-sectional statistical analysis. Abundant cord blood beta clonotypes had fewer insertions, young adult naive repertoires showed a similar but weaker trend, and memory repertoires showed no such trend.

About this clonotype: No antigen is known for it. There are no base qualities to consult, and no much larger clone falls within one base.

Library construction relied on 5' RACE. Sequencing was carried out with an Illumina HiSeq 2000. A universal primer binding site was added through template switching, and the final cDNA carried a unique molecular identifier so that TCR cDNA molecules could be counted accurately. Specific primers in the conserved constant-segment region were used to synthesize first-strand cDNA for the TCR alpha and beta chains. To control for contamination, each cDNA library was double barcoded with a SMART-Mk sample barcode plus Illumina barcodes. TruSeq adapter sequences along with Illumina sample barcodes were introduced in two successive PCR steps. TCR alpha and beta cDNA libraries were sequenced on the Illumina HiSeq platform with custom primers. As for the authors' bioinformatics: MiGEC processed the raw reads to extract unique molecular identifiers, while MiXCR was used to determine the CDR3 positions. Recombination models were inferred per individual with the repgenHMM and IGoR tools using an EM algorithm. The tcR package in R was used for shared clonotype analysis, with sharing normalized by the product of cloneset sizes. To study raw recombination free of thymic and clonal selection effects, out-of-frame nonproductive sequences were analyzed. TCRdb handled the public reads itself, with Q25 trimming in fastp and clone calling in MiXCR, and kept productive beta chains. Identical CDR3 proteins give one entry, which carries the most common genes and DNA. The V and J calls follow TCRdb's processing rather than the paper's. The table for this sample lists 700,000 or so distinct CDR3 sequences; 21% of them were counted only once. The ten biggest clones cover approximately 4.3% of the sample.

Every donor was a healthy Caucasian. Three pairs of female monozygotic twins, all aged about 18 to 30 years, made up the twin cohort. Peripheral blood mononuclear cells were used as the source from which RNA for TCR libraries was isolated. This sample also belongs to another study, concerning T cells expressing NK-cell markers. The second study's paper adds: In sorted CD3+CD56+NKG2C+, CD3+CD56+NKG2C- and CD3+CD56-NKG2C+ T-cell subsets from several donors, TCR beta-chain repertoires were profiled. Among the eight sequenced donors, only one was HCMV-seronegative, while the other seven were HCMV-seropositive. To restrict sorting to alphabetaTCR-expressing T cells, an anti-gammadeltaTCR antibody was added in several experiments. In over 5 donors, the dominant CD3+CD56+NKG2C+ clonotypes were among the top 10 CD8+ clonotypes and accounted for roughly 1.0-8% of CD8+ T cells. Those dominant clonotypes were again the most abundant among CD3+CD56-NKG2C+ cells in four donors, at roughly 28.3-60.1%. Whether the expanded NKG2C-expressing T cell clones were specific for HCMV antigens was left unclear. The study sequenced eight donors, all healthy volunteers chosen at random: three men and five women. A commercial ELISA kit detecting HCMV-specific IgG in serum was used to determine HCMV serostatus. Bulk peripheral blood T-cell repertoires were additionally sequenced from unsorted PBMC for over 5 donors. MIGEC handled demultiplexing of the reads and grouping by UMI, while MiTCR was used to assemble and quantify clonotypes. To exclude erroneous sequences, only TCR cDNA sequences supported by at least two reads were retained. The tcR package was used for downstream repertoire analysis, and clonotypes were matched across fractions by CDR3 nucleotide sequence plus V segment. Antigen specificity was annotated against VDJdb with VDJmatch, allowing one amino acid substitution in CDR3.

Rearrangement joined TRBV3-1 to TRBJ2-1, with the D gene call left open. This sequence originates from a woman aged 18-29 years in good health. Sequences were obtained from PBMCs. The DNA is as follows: TGTGCCAGCAGCCTTGGATGGCGGTACAATGAGCAGTTCTTC. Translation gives CASSLGWRYNEQFF.